A single sample gave rise to the 10 T cell receptor beta chains below, sequenced in a study of T-cell memory formation after mild COVID-19 (dated by TCRdb to the early 2020s). Receptors were amplified or captured by 5' RACE. The data were produced on an Illumina NovaSeq 6000. Using fastp at Q25 and MiXCR, TCRdb reprocessed the public reads and kept productive beta chains. CDR3 protein sequences are deduplicated, and each keeps its most common genes and DNA. The sample table lists approximately 150,000 distinct CDR3 sequences, about 5.5% of them with a count of one. The ten largest clones add up to about 2.1% of the sample. The specimen sequenced was PBMCs or a T cell subset sorted from them (not recorded which). Receptor source: an adult woman who had mild COVID-19 (a few samples of this study predate the infection). The sample titles of this study are shuffled in the database, so cell type and time point are left out; the donor was told from shared clones.

This clonotype came up many times. V gene TRBV18 combines with J gene TRBJ1-6, with D unclear. Trimming left V 2 bases short and J 7 bases short, with 15 bases between. CDR3 length equals 16 residues. CDR1 is KGHSH and CDR2 is LQKENI in the germline V gene. CDR3 bases: TGTGCCAGCTCACCAGAGGGTATCGCGAGAAATTCACCCCTCCACTTT. It specifies CASSPEGIARNSPLHF.

The V call is TRBV11-2, the J call TRBJ2-7, with a tentative D call TRBD2 (6 bases). Trimming took 0 bases from V and 3 from J, leaving 6 bases between them. Germline assignment: CDR1 SGHAT and CDR2 FQNNGV. This CDR3 is built from 13 residues. CDR3 DNA: TGTGCCAGCAGCTTAGAGCGGGGCTACGAGCAGTACTTC. The encoded protein is CASSLERGYEQYF.

This clonotype was recorded many times. The rearrangement links TRBV20-1 to TRBJ2-7; a possible D gene is TRBD2 (6 bases). Germline values: CDR1 DFQATT, CDR2 SNEGSKA (reference sequence). There are 13 residues in the CDR3. V lost 3 bases and J 2 bases, leaving 11 bases between the germline ends. CDR3 amino acids: CSASKRAAYEQYF. CDR3 DNA sequence: TGCAGTGCTAGTAAGCGGGCAGCCTACGAGCAGTACTTC.

There are a few counts of this clonotype. This chain links TRBV11-2 with TRBJ2-2; 7 bases align to TRBD1. CDR3 length: 13 residues. From germline, CDR1 is SGHAT and CDR2 FQNNGV. V lost 6 bases and J lost 9; bases outside the gene matches: 7. The DNA for the CDR3 is TGTGCCAGCAGTTCCTCACAGGGGTGGGAGCTGTTTTTT. The encoded protein is CASSSSQGWELFF.

This clonotype was seen ten or more times. The CDR3 coding sequence is TGTGCCAGCAGCTTGGTCGTCAGGGGGCGCGATGAAAAACTGTTTTTT. Translating gives CASSLVVRGRDEKLFF. The rearrangement uses TRBV5-5 and TRBJ1-4; 8 nucleotides line up with TRBD1. In germline, CDR1 is SGHKS, CDR2 YYEKEE (reference sequence). V lost 0 bases to trimming and J lost 6 bases; unmatched junction nucleotides: 7. CDR3 length: 16 amino acids.

This clonotype was seen only a few times. The V call is TRBV7-9, the J call TRBJ2-5; 11 nucleotides align to TRBD1. In germline, CDR1 is SEHNR, CDR2 FQNEAQ (reference sequence). CDR3 length equals 16 residues. V was clipped by 5 bases and J by 2 bases; unmatched bases: 7. The CDR3 here is CASSPGTGGLQETQYF. The CDR3 DNA is TGTGCCAGCAGCCCCGGGACAGGGGGACTACAAGAGACCCAGTACTTC.

J is TRBJ1-1 and V is TRBV7-2; no clear D gene. V lost 3 bases and J lost 3, with 8 bases in between. CDR1 is SGHTA, CDR2 FQGNSA, per germline. This CDR3 is 13 amino acids long. The CDR3 spells CASSFGPDTEAFF. The CDR3 bases are TGTGCCAGCAGCTTTGGTCCGGACACTGAAGCTTTCTTT.

This clonotype was detected many times. In DNA, the CDR3 is TGCGCCAGCAGCTTGATGGGGACTAGTGGCGATGAGCAGTTCTTC. This translates into CASSLMGTSGDEQFF. The chain links TRBV5-1 to TRBJ2-1, with TRBD2 matching over 8 bases. There are 15 residues in the CDR3. CDR1 and CDR2 from the germline V gene are SGHRS and YFSETQ. Losses at the gene ends were 1 base for V and 8 bases for J; bases not matched to a gene: 8.

At least ten counts were recorded for this clonotype. V usage is TRBV7-2 and J usage is TRBJ2-3; 7 bases line up with TRBD2. J gave up 0 bases and V 5 bases, and 5 bases lay outside the gene matches. CDR3 length equals 15 residues. CDR1 and CDR2 from the germline V gene are SGHTA and FQGNSA. The CDR3 DNA reads as TGTGCCAGCAGCCGCGGGGGACCTAGCACAGATACGCAGTATTTT. This translates into CASSRGGPSTDTQYF.

The rearrangement uses TRBV13 and TRBJ2-3; 14 positions agree with TRBD2. In germline, CDR1 is PRHDT, CDR2 FYEKMQ (reference sequence). The CDR3 runs 17 residues. V was pared by 1 base and J by 2 bases, with 2 bases of the junction left unmatched. Here the CDR3 reads CASSLVGLAGVTDTQYF. The CDR3 DNA reads as TGTGCCAGCAGCTTAGTGGGACTAGCGGGAGTCACAGATACGCAGTATTTT.